The source of this T cell receptor (beta chain) is a study of identifying expanded T cells in peripheral blood. Assay used: immunoSEQ multiplex PCR; TCRdb lists only in-frame clones, some missing. Of approximately 90,000 clones in the sample, around 87% were seen once. This clone has at least ten counts. Its target is not known. One end of the junction does not line up with germline, which may come from a read error. CDR1 GTSNPN and CDR2 SVGIG come from the germline V gene (reference sequence). This CDR3 is 12 amino acids long. Study-wide results and limits: Technical replicates showed around 1.1 changed clones; two weeks about 16.4; four weeks 19. Across healthy donors, higher total template counts meant significantly greater approximately two-week count variance.

The clonotype comes from a person aged 18 to 70 in good health. Sequencing was done on a sample of blood. This chain uses TRBV30 with TRBJ1-2; D gene unclear. The CDR3 DNA follows: TGTGCCTGGAGTGTTTTGTCCTTGGGTTTCGCCTTC. Translated, it gives CAWSVLSLGFAF.